The present T cell receptor beta chain was sequenced within a study of control samples from healthy donors and cancer patients. Deletions cut 3 bases from V and 4 bases from J, with 10 bases between. Germline V lookup: CDR1 SGHTA, CDR2 FQGNSA. The length of the CDR3 is 13 residues. Only in-frame clones appear in the TCRdb table, and some are missing; sequencing was by immunoSEQ multiplex PCR. Among about 98,000 clones listed, almost 85% were seen once. Sequenced: blood. This receptor was obtained from a man in his 60s in good health. The V and J genes are TRBV7-2 and TRBJ2-7, with no clear D. Written as DNA, the CDR3 is TGTGCCAGCAGCTTGGCACAACCTTACGAGCAGTACTTC. It yields the protein CASSLAQPYEQYF.